These T cell receptor beta chains were read from a single sample in a study of OX40 agonist ivuxolimab in advanced cancers. TCRdb's table, derived via immunoSEQ multiplex PCR, lists solely in-frame clones and lacks some. The data contain over 45,000 clones, over 75% of them seen just once; the ten biggest clones take up under 6%. The sequenced sample was CD4+ or CD8+ T cells sorted from blood, obtained in a trial of the OX40 agonist ivuxolimab. Receptors originate from an adult with an advanced solid tumor such as melanoma, head and neck, liver or kidney cancer. Both conserved end residues are part of each CDR3. The D gene is left open where the match is weak. Part of the rows lack a size; the others show once, few, many or a class for expanded clones.

-	TRBJ1-1	14	TRBV27	-	TGTGCCAGCAGTTGGAGAGGGGCCGACACTGAAGCTTTCTTT	CASSWRGADTEAFF
-	TRBJ2-5	16	TRBV6-6	TRBD1	TGTGCCAGCAGTTACTCGAGCCAGGGGGCTGATGAGACCCAGTACTTC	CASSYSSQGADETQYF
-	TRBJ1-1	14	TRBV6-5	TRBD1	TGTGCCAGCAGTTACGAGGGGGCCAGGACTGAAGCTTTCTTT	CASSYEGARTEAFF
-	TRBJ1-2	14	TRBV2	-	TGTGCCAGCAGTGAGATAGTCCTCGACTATGGCTACACCTTC	CASSEIVLDYGYTF
-	TRBJ2-6	19	TRBV5-1	TRBD1	TGCGCCAGCAGCTTGAACCGATGGGACAGGGCTTCTGGGGCCAACGTCCTGACTTTC	CASSLNRWDRASGANVLTF
once	TRBJ2-5	15	TRBV6-5	TRBD1	TGTGCCAGCAGAAACCGGGACAGGGGGAGAGAGACCCAGTACTTC	CASRNRDRGRETQYF
-	TRBJ1-1	17	TRBV9	-	TGTGCCAGCAGCGTATCCCTCGGATACACTCAGAACACTGAAGCTTTCTTT	CASSVSLGYTQNTEAFF
few	TRBJ1-1	15	TRBV2	-	TGTGCCAGCAGTGAAGAGGGCAGGATGAACACTGAAGCTTTCTTT	CASSEEGRMNTEAFF
-	TRBJ1-1	15	TRBV28	-	TGTGCCAGCAGTTTTTTGGGCCGCCTGAACACTGAAGCTTTCTTT	CASSFLGRLNTEAFF
-	TRBJ1-2	14	TRBV7-6	-	TGTGCCAGCAGCCCTTGGACGGGGGGATATGGCTACACCTTC	CASSPWTGGYGYTF
-	TRBJ2-2	22	TRBV7-5	-	TGTGCCAGAAGCCGAAGAACGACTAGCGGGGGGGCCCCGGCACTGAACACCGGGGAGCTGTTTTTT	CARSRRTTSGGAPALNTGELFF
-	TRBJ1-1	13	TRBV6-6	-	TGTGCCAGCATCGACGGGGTGAACACTGAAGCTTTCTTT	CASIDGVNTEAFF
-	TRBJ1-6	14	TRBV28	-	TGTGCCAGCAGTTCCCCCCAGGGTGGATCACCCCTCCACTTT	CASSSPQGGSPLHF
-	TRBJ2-3	15	TRBV5-1	-	TGCGCCAGCAGCTTGCCGGAAACTAGCACAGATACGCAGTATTTT	CASSLPETSTDTQYF
-	TRBJ1-1	13	TRBV5-5	-	TGTGCCAGCAGCGTTACAGAGAACACTGAAGCTTTCTTT	CASSVTENTEAFF
-	TRBJ1-1	12	TRBV30	-	TGTGCCTGGGCAGACTCGAACACTGAAGCTTTCTTT	CAWADSNTEAFF
-	TRBJ1-5	11	TRBV6-6	-	TGTGCCAGCAGTTCAGGTCATCCCCAGCATTTT	CASSSGHPQHF
once	TRBJ2-7	14	TRBV11-2	-	TGTGCCAGCAGCTTAGGCAGGGGCAGGCTCGAGCAGTACTTC	CASSLGRGRLEQYF
-	TRBJ1-1	15	TRBV18	-	TGTGCCAGCTCGCCGACAGGCCTTATGAACACTGAAGCTTTCTTT	CASSPTGLMNTEAFF
-	TRBJ2-5	15	TRBV5-4	-	TGTGCCAGCAGCTTGGAAGTAGGACTGGGAAAGACCCAGTACTTC	CASSLEVGLGKTQYF
-	TRBJ2-7	15	TRBV7-2	-	TGTGCCAGCAGCTTAGTACCAGAGAGCTCCTACGAGCAGTACTTC	CASSLVPESSYEQYF
-	TRBJ2-3	18	TRBV7-9	TRBD2	TGTGCCAGCAGCCCCACCCGGGTAGCGGGGACTAGCACAGATACGCAGTATTTT	CASSPTRVAGTSTDTQYF
once	TRBJ1-4	14	TRBV7-9	TRBD1	TGTGCCAGCAGTCGAGGACAGGATAATGAAAAACTGTTTTTT	CASSRGQDNEKLFF
-	TRBJ2-3	14	TRBV9	-	TGTGCCAGCAGTGCATGGGGGAGCACAGATACGCAGTATTTT	CASSAWGSTDTQYF
-	TRBJ1-1	16	TRBV5-1	-	TGCGCCAGCAGCTTGGAGCTGGCAGGAGGGAACACTGAAGCTTTCTTT	CASSLELAGGNTEAFF
-	TRBJ2-1	18	TRBV19	TRBD2	TGTGCCAGTAGTATTTCTGGCGGGGGGGGAAGCTCCTACAATGAGCAGTTCTTC	CASSISGGGGSSYNEQFF
-	TRBJ2-2	14	TRBV28	-	TGTGCCAGCAGTACCTTCGGGGGCACCGGGGAGCTGTTTTTT	CASSTFGGTGELFF
-	TRBJ2-1	15	TRBV5-1	-	TGCGCCAGCAGCTCCTGGGCAGATACCTACAATGAGCAGTTCTTC	CASSSWADTYNEQFF
-	TRBJ1-1	14	TRBV9	-	TGTGCCAGCAGCGTCGAGCCGGCGGGGACTGAAGCTTTCTTT	CASSVEPAGTEAFF
-	TRBJ2-7	15	TRBV7-6	TRBD2	TGTGCCAGCAGCCCCCCGGGGGGGCATGGGTACGAGCAGTACTTC	CASSPPGGHGYEQYF
-	TRBJ1-2	16	TRBV19	TRBD1	TGTGCCAGTAGTATGAATGGACAGGGGGCTAACTATGGCTACACCTTC	CASSMNGQGANYGYTF
-	TRBJ2-1	14	TRBV9	TRBD2	TGTGCCAGCAGCGTCTCGGGACTAGCGAATGAGCAGTTCTTC	CASSVSGLANEQFF
-	TRBJ2-2	15	TRBV19	-	TGTGCCAGTAGTATAGATACAGTCCGCACCGGGGAGCTGTTTTTT	CASSIDTVRTGELFF
-	TRBJ1-5	15	TRBV9	TRBD1	TGTGCCAGCAGCCCGGGACAGGGAGGCAATCAGCCCCAGCATTTT	CASSPGQGGNQPQHF
-	TRBJ1-2	15	TRBV23-1	-	TGCGCCAGCAGTCGAGTCCTGAGGGGGAACTATGGCTACACCTTC	CASSRVLRGNYGYTF
-	TRBJ2-7	16	TRBV6-6	TRBD2	TGTGCCAGCAGTTACATAACCGGACTAGCGGGGCTCGAGCAGTACTTC	CASSYITGLAGLEQYF
once	TRBJ1-1	13	TRBV19	-	TGTGCCAGTACTAGAAGGGTGAACACTGAAGCTTTCTTT	CASTRRVNTEAFF
-	TRBJ2-3	16	TRBV7-2	-	TGTGCCAGCAGCTTAGGGTTAGACTTAAGCACAGATACGCAGTATTTT	CASSLGLDLSTDTQYF
-	TRBJ2-7	13	TRBV7-9	TRBD2	TGTGCCTGCGGGGCGGGAGGGTCCTACGAGCAGTACTTC	CACGAGGSYEQYF
-	TRBJ1-1	18	TRBV15	TRBD1	TGTGCCACCAGCAGAGATCCCGGGACAGGCATCGAGAACACTGAAGCTTTCTTT	CATSRDPGTGIENTEAFF
-	TRBJ1-1	15	TRBV5-1	TRBD1	TGCGCCAGCAGCTCCTACAGGGGGTGGAACACTGAAGCTTTCTTT	CASSSYRGWNTEAFF
-	TRBJ2-1	18	TRBV5-1	TRBD2	TGCGCCAGCAGCCCGGAAGGACTAGCGGGCGGTCCCTACAATGAGCAGTTCTTC	CASSPEGLAGGPYNEQFF
few	TRBJ2-7	14	TRBV11-2	TRBD1	TGTGCCAGCAGCTTACAAGGACAGGGGAACGGGCAGTACTTC	CASSLQGQGNGQYF
-	TRBJ1-3	13	TRBV28	-	TGTGCCAGCAGTTTGTACTCTGGAAACACCATATATTTT	CASSLYSGNTIYF
-	TRBJ1-2	11	TRBV29-1	-	TGCAGCGTTGAGACGGACTATGGCTACACCTTC	CSVETDYGYTF
-	TRBJ2-2	11	TRBV20-1	-	TGCAGTGCTACAAGTAGGGGGGAGCTGTTTTTT	CSATSRGELFF
once	TRBJ1-6	15	TRBV9	-	TGTGCCAGCAGCTCCCAGGGGCAGGTCAATTCACCCCTCCACTTT	CASSSQGQVNSPLHF
-	TRBJ1-1	15	TRBV9	-	TGTGCCAGCAGCTTTGGGACCACGATGAACACTGAAGCTTTCTTT	CASSFGTTMNTEAFF
-	TRBJ1-2	15	TRBV7-3	-	TGTGCCAGCAGCCCCGCGGGGGGCGCTAACTATGGCTACACCTTC	CASSPAGGANYGYTF
-	TRBJ2-4	12	TRBV5-8	-	TGTGCCAGCAGCTTGTGGCTGAACATTCAGTACTTC	CASSLWLNIQYF
-	TRBJ1-1	15	TRBV6-1	TRBD1	TGTGCCAGCAGTGAAGCTGACAGGGGGCAGACTGAAGCTTTCTTT	CASSEADRGQTEAFF
-	TRBJ1-1	13	TRBV5-4	-	TGTGCCAGCAGTTGGGACGGCCATACTGAAGCTTTCTTT	CASSWDGHTEAFF
-	TRBJ1-1	15	TRBV6-5	-	TGTGCCAGCAGTTATCAGAGCCAGGGGAACACTGAAGCTTTCTTT	CASSYQSQGNTEAFF
-	TRBJ2-2	18	TRBV28	-	TGTGCCAGCAGTTTACCACTCGCACGGCTGCAAAACACCGGGGAGCTGTTTTTT	CASSLPLARLQNTGELFF
-	TRBJ1-2	14	TRBV6-6	TRBD1	TGTGCCAGCACCAAGGGGGACAGACTCTATGGCTACACCTTC	CASTKGDRLYGYTF
-	TRBJ1-1	13	TRBV11-3	-	TGTGCCAGCAGTCGTCAGGGGAACACTGAAGCTTTCTTT	CASSRQGNTEAFF
few	TRBJ2-6	17	TRBV19	TRBD1	TGTGCCAGTAGTATTGGACAGGGGGTGTCTGGGGCCAACGTCCTGACTTTC	CASSIGQGVSGANVLTF
-	TRBJ2-5	15	TRBV5-4	TRBD2	TGTGCCAGCAGCTTTGGCGGGGGGTACCAAGAGACCCAGTACTTC	CASSFGGGYQETQYF
few	TRBJ1-1	13	TRBV27	TRBD1	TGTGCCAGCAGGGATACAGGGGGCACTGAAGCTTTCTTT	CASRDTGGTEAFF
once	TRBJ2-5	15	TRBV5-1	-	TGCGCCAGCAGCTTGCCGGGGAGTTTCCAAGAGACCCAGTACTTC	CASSLPGSFQETQYF